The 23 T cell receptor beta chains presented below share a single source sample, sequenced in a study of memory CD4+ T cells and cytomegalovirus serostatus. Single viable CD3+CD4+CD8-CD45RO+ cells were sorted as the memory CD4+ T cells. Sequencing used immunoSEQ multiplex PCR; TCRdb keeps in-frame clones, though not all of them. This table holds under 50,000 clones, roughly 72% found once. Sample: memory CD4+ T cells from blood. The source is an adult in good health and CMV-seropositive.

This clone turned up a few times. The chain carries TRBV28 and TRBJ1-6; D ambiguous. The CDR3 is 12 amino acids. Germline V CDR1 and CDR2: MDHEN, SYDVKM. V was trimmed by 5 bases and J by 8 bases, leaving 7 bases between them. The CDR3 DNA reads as TGTGCCAGCAGTGATGGGCATTCACCCCTCCACTTT. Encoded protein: CASSDGHSPLHF. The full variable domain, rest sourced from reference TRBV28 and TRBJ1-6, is DVKVTQSSRYLVKRTGEKVFLECVQDMDHENMFWYRQDPGLGLRLIYFSYDVKMKEKGDIPEGYSVSREKKERFSLILESASTNQTSMYLCASSDGHSPLHFGNGTRLTVT.

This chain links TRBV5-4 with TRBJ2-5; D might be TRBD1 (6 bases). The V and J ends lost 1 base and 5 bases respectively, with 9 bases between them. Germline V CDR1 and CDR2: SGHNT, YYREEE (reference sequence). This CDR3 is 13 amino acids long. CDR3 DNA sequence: TGTGCCAGCAGCTTGATGGGGGCGGAGACCCAGTACTTC. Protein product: CASSLMGAETQYF.

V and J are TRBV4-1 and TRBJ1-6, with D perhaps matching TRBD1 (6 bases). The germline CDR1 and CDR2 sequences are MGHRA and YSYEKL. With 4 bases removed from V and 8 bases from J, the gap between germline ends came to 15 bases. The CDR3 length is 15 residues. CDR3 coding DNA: TGCGCCAGCAGCCCACTCAGGGGATCGGATTCACCCCTCCACTTT. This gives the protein CASSPLRGSDSPLHF.

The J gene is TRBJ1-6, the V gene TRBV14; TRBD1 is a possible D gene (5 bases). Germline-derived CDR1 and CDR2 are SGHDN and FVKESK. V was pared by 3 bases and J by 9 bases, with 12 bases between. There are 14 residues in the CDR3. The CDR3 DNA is TGTGCCAGCAGCCACTTGGGGCGAGCTTCACCCCTCCACTTT. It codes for CASSHLGRASPLHF.

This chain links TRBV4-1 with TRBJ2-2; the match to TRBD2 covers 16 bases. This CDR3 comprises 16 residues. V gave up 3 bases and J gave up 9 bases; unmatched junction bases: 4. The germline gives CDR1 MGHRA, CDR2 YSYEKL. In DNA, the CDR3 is TGCGCCAGCAGCCATTCGGGACTAGCGGGGGGGAGGGAGCTGTTTTTT. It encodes CASSHSGLAGGRELFF.

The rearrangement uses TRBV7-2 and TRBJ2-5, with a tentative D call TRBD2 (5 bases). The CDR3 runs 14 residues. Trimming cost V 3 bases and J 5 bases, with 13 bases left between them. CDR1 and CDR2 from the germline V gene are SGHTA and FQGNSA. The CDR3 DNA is TGTGCCAGCAGCTTTAATACTAGGTTGGAGACCCAGTACTTC. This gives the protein CASSFNTRLETQYF.

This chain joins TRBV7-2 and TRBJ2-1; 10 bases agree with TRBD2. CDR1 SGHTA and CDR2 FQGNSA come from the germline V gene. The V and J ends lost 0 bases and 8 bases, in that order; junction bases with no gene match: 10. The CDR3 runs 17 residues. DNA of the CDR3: TGTGCCAGCAGCTTAGCAGGGCTAGCGGGGGACCCCCATGAGCAGTTCTTC. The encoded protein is CASSLAGLAGDPHEQFF.

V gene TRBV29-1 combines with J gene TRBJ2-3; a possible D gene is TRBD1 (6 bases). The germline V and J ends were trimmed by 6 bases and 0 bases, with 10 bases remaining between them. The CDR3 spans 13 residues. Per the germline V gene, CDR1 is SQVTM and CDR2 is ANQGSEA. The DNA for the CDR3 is TGCAGCGTCTCGACAGGTAGCACAGATACGCAGTATTTT. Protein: CSVSTGSTDTQYF.

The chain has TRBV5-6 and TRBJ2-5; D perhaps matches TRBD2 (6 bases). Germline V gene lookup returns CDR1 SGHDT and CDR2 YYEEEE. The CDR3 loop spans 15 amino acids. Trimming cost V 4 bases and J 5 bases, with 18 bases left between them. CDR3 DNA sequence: TGTGCCAGCAGCCCCCTTGGGGGGAGTGGGGAGACCCAGTACTTC. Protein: CASSPLGGSGETQYF.

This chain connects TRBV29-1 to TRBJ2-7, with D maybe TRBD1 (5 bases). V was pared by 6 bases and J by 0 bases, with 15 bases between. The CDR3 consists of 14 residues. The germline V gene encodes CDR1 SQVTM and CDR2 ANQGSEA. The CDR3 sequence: CSVASTESSYEQYF. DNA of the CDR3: TGCAGCGTGGCATCGACAGAGAGCTCCTACGAGCAGTACTTC.

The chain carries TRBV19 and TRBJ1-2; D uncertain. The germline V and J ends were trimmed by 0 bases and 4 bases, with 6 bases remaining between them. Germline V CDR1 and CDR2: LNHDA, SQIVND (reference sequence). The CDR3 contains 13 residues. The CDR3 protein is CASSIERSYGYTF. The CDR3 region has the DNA TGTGCCAGTAGTATAGAACGGAGCTATGGCTACACCTTC.

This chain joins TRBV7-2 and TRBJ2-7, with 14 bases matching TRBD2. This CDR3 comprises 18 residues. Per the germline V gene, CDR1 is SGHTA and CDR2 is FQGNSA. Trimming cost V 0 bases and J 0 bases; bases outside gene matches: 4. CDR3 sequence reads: CASSLATSGGAYSYEQYF. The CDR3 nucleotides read TGTGCCAGCAGCTTAGCGACTAGCGGGGGGGCCTACTCCTACGAGCAGTACTTC.

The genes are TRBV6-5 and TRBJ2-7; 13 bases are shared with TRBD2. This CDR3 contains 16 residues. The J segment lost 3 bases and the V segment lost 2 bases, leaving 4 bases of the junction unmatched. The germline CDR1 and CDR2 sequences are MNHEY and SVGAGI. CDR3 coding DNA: TGTGCCAGCAGTTACGGGACTAGCGGGGCCTTCTACGAGCAGTACTTC. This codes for CASSYGTSGAFYEQYF.

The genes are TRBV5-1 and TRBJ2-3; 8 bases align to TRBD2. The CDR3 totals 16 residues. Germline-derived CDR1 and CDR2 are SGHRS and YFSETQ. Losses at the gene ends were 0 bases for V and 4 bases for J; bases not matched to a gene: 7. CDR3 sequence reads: CASSLARGGRSDTQYF. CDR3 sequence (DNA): TGCGCCAGCAGCTTGGCTCGGGGGGGCCGCTCAGATACGCAGTATTTT. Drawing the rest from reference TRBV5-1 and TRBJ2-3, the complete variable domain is KAGVTQTPRYLIKTRGQQVTLSCSPISGHRSVSWYQQTPGQGLQFLFEYFSETQRNKGNFPGRFSGRQFSNSRSEMNVSTLELGDSALYLCASSLARGGRSDTQYFGPGTRLTVL.

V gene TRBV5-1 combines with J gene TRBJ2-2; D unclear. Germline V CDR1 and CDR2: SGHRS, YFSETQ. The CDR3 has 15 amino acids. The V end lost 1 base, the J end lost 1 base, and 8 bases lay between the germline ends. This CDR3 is CASSLRVLNTGELFF. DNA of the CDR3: TGCGCCAGCAGCTTGCGGGTCTTGAACACCGGGGAGCTGTTTTTT. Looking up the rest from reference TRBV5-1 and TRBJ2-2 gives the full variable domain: KAGVTQTPRYLIKTRGQQVTLSCSPISGHRSVSWYQQTPGQGLQFLFEYFSETQRNKGNFPGRFSGRQFSNSRSEMNVSTLELGDSALYLCASSLRVLNTGELFFGEGSRLTVL.

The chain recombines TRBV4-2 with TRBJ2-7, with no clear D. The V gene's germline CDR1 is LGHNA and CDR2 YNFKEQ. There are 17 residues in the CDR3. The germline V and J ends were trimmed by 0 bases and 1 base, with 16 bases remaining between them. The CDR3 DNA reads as TGTGCCAGCAGCCAAGACTTGGGTAGGCAGGTATCCTACGAGCAGTACTTC. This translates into CASSQDLGRQVSYEQYF.

The CDR3 is CASSLEATNEKLFF. CDR3 DNA sequence: TGCGCCAGCAGCTTAGAGGCAACTAATGAAAAACTGTTTTTT. The chain has TRBV5-1 and TRBJ1-4; D gene unclear. This CDR3 region has 14 residues. Germline V CDR1 and CDR2: SGHRS, YFSETQ. The ends were cut back, 2 bases at V and 0 bases at J, with 5 bases in the middle.

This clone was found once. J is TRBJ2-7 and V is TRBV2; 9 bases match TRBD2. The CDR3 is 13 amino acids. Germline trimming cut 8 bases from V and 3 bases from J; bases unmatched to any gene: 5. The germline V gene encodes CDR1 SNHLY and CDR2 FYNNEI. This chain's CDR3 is CASQTSGFYEQYF. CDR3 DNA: TGTGCCAGCCAGACTAGCGGCTTCTACGAGCAGTACTTC.

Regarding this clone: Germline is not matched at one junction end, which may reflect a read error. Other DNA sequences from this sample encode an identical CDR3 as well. The CDR3 region has the DNA TGTGCTAGCAGCTTAGTTAGCACAGATACGCAGTATTTT. The encoded protein is CASSLVSTDTQYF. The V call is TRBV7-7, the J call TRBJ2-3; D gene ambiguous. Germline V lookup: CDR1 SSHAT, CDR2 FNYEAQ (reference sequence). The CDR3 is 13 residues long.

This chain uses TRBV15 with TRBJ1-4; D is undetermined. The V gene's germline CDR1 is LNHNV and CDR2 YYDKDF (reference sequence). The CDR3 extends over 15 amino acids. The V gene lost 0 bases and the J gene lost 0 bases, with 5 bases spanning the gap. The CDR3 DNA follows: TGTGCCACCAGCAGAGATTCGTCAACTAATGAAAAACTGTTTTTT. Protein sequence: CATSRDSSTNEKLFF.

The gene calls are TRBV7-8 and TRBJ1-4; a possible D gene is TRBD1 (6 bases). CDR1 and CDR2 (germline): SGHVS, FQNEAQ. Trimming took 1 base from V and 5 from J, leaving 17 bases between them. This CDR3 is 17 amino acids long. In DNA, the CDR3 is TGTGCCAGCAGCTTAGGGGAACGGACAGAGTCGAATGAAAAACTGTTTTTT. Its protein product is CASSLGERTESNEKLFF.

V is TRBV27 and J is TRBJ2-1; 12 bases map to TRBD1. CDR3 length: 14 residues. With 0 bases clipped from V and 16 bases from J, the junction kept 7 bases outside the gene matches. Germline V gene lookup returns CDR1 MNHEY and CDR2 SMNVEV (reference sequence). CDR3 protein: CASSLSRGGQGAFF. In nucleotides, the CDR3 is TGTGCCAGCAGTTTATCCCGGGGGGGACAGGGGGCTTTCTTC.

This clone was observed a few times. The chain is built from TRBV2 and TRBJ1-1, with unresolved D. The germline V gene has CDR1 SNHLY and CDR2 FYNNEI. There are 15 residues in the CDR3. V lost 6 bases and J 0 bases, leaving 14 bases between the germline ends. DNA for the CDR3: TGTGCCAGCAGAGAGAACCCCGAGCTGAACACTGAAGCTTTCTTT. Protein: CASRENPELNTEAFF.